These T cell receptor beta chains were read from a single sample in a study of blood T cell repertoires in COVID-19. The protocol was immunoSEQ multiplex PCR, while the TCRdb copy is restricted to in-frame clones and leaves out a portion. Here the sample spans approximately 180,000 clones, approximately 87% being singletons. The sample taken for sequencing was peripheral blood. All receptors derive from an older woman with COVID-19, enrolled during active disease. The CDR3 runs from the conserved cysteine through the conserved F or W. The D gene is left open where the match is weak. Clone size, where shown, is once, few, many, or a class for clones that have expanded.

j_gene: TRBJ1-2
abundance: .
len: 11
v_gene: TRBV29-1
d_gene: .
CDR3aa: CSVEENGGYTF
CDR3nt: TGCAGCGTTGAAGAGAATGGCGGCTACACCTTC

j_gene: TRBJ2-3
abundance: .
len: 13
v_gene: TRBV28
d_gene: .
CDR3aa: CASSARATDTQYF
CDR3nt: TGTGCCAGCAGTGCCAGGGCCACAGATACGCAGTATTTT

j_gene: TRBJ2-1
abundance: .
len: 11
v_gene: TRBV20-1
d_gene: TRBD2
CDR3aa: CSAGSGVEQFF
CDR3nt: TGCAGTGCTGGGAGCGGGGTGGAGCAGTTCTTC

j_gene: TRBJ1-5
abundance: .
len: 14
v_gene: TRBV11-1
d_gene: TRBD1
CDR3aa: CASSSGQDNQPQHF
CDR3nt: TGTGCCAGCAGCTCCGGACAGGACAATCAGCCCCAGCATTTT

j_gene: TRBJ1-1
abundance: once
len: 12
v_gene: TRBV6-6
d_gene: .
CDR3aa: CASTRSNTEAFF
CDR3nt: TGTGCCAGCACGAGATCGAACACTGAAGCTTTCTTT

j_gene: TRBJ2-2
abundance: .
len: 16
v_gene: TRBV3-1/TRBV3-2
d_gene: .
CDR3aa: CASSRRGATDTGELFF
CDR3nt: TGTGCCAGCAGCCGACGGGGGGCGACGGACACCGGGGAGCTGTTTTTT

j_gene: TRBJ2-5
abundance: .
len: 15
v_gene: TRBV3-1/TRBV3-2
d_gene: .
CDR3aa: CASSQGGGKWETQYF
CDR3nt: TGTGCCAGCAGCCAAGGGGGCGGAAAGTGGGAGACCCAGTACTTC

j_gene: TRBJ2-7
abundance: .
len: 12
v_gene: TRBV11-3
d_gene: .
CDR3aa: CASSDQGDEQYF
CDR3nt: TGTGCCAGCAGCGATCAGGGTGACGAGCAGTACTTC

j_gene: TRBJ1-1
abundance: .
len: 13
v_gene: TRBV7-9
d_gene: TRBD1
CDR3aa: CASATRGDTEAFF
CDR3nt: TGTGCCAGCGCAACCAGGGGGGACACTGAAGCTTTCTTT

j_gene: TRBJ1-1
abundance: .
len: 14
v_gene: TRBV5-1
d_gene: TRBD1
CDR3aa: CASSRGQGHTEAFF
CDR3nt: TGCGCCAGCAGCCGGGGACAGGGACACACTGAAGCTTTCTTT

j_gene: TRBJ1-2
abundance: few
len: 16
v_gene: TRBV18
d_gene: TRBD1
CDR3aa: CASSLRRDRGNDGYTF
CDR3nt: TGTGCCAGCTCACTCCGCCGGGACAGGGGAAACGATGGCTACACCTTC

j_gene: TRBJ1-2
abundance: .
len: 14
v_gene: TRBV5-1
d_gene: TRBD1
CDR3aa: CASSLGQGLYGYTF
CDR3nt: TGCGCCAGCAGCTTGGGACAGGGGCTCTATGGCTACACCTTC

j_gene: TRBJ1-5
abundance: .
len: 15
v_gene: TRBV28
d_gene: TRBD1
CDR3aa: CASSWGTGRNQPQHF
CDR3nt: TGTGCCAGCAGTTGGGGGACAGGCAGAAATCAGCCCCAGCATTTT

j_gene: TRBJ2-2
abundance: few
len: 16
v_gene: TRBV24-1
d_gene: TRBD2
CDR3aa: CATSGPSSGSLLELFF
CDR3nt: TGTGCCACCAGTGGTCCCTCTAGCGGGAGTCTGTTGGAGCTGTTTTTT

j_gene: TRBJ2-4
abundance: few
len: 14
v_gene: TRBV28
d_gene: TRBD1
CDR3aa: CASRPDRFKNIQYF
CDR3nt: TGTGCCAGCCGACCGGACAGGTTCAAAAACATTCAGTACTTC

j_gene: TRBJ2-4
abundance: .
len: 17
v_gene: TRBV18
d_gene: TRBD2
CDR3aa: CASSNVGGTLAKNIQYF
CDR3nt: TGTGCCAGCTCAAACGTGGGGGGGACCCTAGCCAAAAACATTCAGTACTTC

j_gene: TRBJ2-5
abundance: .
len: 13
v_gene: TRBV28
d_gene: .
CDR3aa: CASSFPGPETQYF
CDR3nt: TGTGCCAGCAGTTTCCCAGGGCCAGAGACCCAGTACTTC

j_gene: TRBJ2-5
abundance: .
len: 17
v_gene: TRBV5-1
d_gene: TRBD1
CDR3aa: CASSSPQGYWRQETQYF
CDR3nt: TGCGCCAGCAGCTCCCCACAGGGGTATTGGCGCCAAGAGACCCAGTACTTC

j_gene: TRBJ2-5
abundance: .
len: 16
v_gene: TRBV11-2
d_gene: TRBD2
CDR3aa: CASSFSPSGGGETQYF
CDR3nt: TGTGCCAGCAGCTTTTCCCCAAGCGGGGGCGGGGAGACCCAGTACTTC

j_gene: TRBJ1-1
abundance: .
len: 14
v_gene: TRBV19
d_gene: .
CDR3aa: CASSEGGRGTEAFF
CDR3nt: TGTGCCAGTAGTGAGGGGGGGCGCGGAACTGAAGCTTTCTTT

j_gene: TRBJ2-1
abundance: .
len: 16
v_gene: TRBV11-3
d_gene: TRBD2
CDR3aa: CASSPRTSGNYNEQFF
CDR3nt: TGTGCCAGCAGCCCCCGGACTAGCGGGAACTACAATGAGCAGTTCTTC

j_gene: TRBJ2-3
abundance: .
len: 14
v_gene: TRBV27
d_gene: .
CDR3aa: CASSQSGSTDTQYF
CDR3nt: TGTGCCAGCAGTCAAAGCGGGAGCACAGATACGCAGTATTTT

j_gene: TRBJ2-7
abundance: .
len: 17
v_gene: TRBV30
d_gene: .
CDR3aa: CAWSVPGATPRPYEQYF
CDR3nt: TGTGCCTGGAGTGTACCAGGGGCTACCCCCCGTCCCTACGAGCAGTACTTC

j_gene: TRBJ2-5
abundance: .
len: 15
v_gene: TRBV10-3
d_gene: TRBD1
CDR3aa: CAIKAGTGGRETQYF
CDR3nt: TGTGCCATCAAAGCAGGGACAGGGGGCCGGGAGACCCAGTACTTC

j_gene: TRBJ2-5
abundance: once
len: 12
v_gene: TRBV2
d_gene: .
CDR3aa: CASMRYQETQYF
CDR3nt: TGTGCCAGCATGAGATACCAAGAGACCCAGTACTTC

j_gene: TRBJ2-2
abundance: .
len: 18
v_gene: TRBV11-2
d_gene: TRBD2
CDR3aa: CASSPRKASGTNTGELFF
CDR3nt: TGTGCCAGCAGCCCCCGTAAGGCTAGCGGGACAAACACCGGGGAGCTGTTTTTT

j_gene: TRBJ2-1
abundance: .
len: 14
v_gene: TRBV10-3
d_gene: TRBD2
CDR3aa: CAISAGLADNEQFF
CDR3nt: TGTGCCATCAGTGCGGGACTAGCGGACAATGAGCAGTTCTTC

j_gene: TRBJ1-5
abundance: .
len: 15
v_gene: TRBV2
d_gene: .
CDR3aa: CASSEYRGSNQPQHF
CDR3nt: TGTGCCAGCAGTGAATATAGAGGAAGCAATCAGCCCCAGCATTTT

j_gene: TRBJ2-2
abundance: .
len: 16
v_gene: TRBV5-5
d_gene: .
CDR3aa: CASSLVGTINTGELFF
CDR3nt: TGTGCCAGCAGCTTGGTCGGGACAATAAACACCGGGGAGCTGTTTTTT